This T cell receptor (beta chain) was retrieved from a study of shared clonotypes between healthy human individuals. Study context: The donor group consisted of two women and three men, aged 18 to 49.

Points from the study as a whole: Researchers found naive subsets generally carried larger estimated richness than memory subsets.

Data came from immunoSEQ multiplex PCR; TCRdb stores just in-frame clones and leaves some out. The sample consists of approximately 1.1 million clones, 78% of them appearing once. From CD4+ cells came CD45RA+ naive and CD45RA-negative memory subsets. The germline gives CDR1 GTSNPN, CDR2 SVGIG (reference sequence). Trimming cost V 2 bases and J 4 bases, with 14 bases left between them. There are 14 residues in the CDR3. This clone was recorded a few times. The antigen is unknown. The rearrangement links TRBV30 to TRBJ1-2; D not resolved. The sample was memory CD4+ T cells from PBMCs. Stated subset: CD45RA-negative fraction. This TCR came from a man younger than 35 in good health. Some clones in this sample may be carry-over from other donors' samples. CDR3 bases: TGTGCCTGGAGTCCCCACATGGCAGGCTATGGCTACACCTTC. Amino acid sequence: CAWSPHMAGYGYTF.